This TCR beta chain was sequenced during a study of OX40 agonist ivuxolimab in advanced cancers. V was clipped by 6 bases and J by 4 bases, with 7 bases between them. Germline V CDR1 and CDR2: SQVTM, ANQGSEA. CDR3 size: 11 residues. Profiling relied on immunoSEQ multiplex PCR, and the TCRdb table lists in-frame clones only, not all of them. The data hold about 51,000 clones, with around nine tenths observed a single time. The TCR originated in an adult with an advanced solid tumor such as melanoma, head and neck, liver or kidney cancer. Sequencing was performed on CD4+ or CD8+ T cells sorted from blood, taken in a trial of the OX40 agonist ivuxolimab. This sequence joins TRBV29-1 and TRBJ2-1; D not certain. The CDR3 nucleotides are TGCAGCGTGACAATTTACAATGAGCAGTTCTTC. Encoded protein: CSVTIYNEQFF.